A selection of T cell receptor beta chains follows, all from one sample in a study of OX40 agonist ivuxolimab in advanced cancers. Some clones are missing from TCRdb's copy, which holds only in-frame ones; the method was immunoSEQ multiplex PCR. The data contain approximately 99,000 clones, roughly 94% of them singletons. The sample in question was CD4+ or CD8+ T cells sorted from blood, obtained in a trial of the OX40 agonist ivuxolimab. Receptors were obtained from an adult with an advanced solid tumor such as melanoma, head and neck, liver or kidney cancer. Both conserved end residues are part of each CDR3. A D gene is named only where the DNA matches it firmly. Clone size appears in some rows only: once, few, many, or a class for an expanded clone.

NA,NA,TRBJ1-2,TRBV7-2,CASSFLSGVTNYGYTF,TGTGCCAGCAGCTTCCTTTCGGGGGTAACCAACTATGGCTACACCTTC
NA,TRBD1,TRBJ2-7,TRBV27,CASSLPDRVVYEQYF,TGTGCCAGCAGTTTACCCGACAGGGTTGTGTACGAGCAGTACTTC
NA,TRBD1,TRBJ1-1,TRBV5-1,CASSAGQGAAEAFF,TGCGCCAGCAGCGCGGGACAGGGGGCCGCTGAAGCTTTCTTT
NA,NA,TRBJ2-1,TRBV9,CASSFSEGHEQFF,TGTGCCAGCAGCTTTTCGGAGGGCCATGAGCAGTTCTTC
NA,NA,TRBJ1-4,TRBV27,CASSSPDSNEKLFF,TGTGCCAGCAGTTCCCCGGACAGTAATGAAAAACTGTTTTTT
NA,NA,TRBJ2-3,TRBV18,CASSPPLYF,TGTGCCAGCTCACCGCCGTTGTATTTT
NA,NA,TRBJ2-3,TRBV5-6,CASSLDLASSDTQYF,TGTGCCAGCAGCTTGGATTTGGCTAGCTCAGATACGCAGTATTTT
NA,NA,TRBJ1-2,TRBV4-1,CASSQEARVDMGYTF,TGCGCCAGCAGCCAAGAGGCCCGGGTCGACATGGGCTACACCTTC
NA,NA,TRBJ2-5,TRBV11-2,CASSLAGGRVETQYF,TGTGCCAGCAGCTTAGCGGGGGGCAGAGTAGAGACCCAGTACTTC
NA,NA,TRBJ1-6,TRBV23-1,CATILQYLSNSPLHF,TGCGCCACCATCCTCCAGTACCTCTCGAATTCACCCCTCCACTTT
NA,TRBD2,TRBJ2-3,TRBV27,CASSFQRGPPTDTQYF,TGTGCCAGCAGTTTCCAGCGGGGTCCTCCCACAGATACGCAGTATTTT
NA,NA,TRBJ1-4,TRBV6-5,CASSPTANNEKLFF,TGTGCCAGCAGTCCGACAGCAAATAATGAAAAACTGTTTTTT
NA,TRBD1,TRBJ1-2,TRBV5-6,CASSLKGASYYGYTF,TGTGCCAGCAGCTTGAAGGGGGCCTCCTACTATGGCTACACCTTC
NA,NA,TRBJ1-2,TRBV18,CASSPGRDFYGYTF,TGTGCCAGCTCACCAGGGAGGGATTTCTATGGCTACACCTTC
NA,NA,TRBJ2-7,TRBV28,CASSSGGTDSYEQYF,TGTGCCAGCAGCTCAGGCGGGACAGACTCCTACGAGCAGTACTTC
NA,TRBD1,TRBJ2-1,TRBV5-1,CASSLGGQSNEQFF,TGCGCCAGCAGCTTGGGGGGACAGAGCAATGAGCAGTTCTTC
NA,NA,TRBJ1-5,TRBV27,CASSLLDGNQPQHF,TGTGCCAGCAGTTTGTTGGACGGCAATCAGCCCCAGCATTTT
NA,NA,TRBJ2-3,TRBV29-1,CSARRDRADTQYF,TGCAGCGCTCGCAGGGATAGGGCGGATACGCAGTATTTT
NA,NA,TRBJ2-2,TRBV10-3,CAIRGQFDSGELFF,TGTGCCATCAGGGGCCAGTTCGATTCCGGGGAGCTGTTTTTT
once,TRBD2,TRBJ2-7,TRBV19,CASSPRSGTSGVKEQYF,TGTGCCAGTAGTCCCCGGTCCGGGACTAGCGGGGTAAAAGAGCAGTACTTC
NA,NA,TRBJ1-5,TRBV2,CASGNFGGPWESNQPQHF,TGTGCCAGCGGAAACTTCGGAGGTCCGTGGGAGAGCAATCAGCCCCAGCATTTT
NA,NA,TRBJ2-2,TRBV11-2,CASSPSGYTGELFF,TGTGCCAGCAGCCCTTCCGGGTATACCGGGGAGCTGTTTTTT
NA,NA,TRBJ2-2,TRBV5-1,CASSLPTGYGGELFF,TGCGCCAGCAGCTTGCCCACAGGGTACGGCGGGGAGCTGTTTTTT
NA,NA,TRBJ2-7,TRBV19,CASSIRGGRPYEQYF,TGTGCCAGTAGTATCAGGGGGGGACGACCTTACGAGCAGTACTTC
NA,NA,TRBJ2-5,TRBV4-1,CASSPGGTQYF,TGCGCCAGCAGCCCAGGTGGGACCCAGTACTTC
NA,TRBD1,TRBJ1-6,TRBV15,CASTTGEGHSPLHF,TGTGCCAGCACAACAGGGGAAGGGCATTCACCCCTCCACTTT
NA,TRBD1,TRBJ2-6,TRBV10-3,CAIRQGAGGSGANVLTF,TGTGCCATCAGGCAGGGGGCAGGAGGGTCTGGGGCCAACGTCCTGACTTTC
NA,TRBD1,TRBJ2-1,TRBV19,CASSPDVGTGLTNEQFF,TGTGCCAGTTCACCTGACGTCGGGACAGGGCTGACTAATGAGCAGTTCTTC
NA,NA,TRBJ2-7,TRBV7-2,CASSLVSYEQYF,TGTGCCAGCAGCTTAGTATCCTACGAGCAGTACTTC
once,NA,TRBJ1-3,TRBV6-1,CASSEAVDGNTIYF,TGTGCCAGCAGTGAAGCGGTAGACGGAAACACCATATATTTT
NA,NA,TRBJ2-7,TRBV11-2,CASSLDRLASYEQYF,TGTGCCAGCAGCTTAGATCGCCTAGCAAGCTACGAGCAGTACTTC
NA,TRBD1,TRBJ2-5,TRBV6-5,CASSSLQGGQETQYF,TGTGCCAGCAGTTCGTTACAGGGGGGCCAAGAGACCCAGTACTTC
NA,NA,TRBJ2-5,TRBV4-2,CASSRDQETQYF,TGTGCCAGCAGCCGAGACCAAGAGACCCAGTACTTC
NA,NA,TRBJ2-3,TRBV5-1,CASSLGGPDTQYF,TGCGCCAGCAGCTTGGGGGGCCCAGATACGCAGTATTTT
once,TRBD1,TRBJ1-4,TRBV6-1,CASRGVGQLNEKLFF,TGTGCCAGCAGGGGCGTGGGACAGCTTAATGAAAAACTGTTTTTT
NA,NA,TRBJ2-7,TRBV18,CASSPDDYEQYF,TGTGCCAGCTCACCAGATGACTACGAGCAGTACTTC
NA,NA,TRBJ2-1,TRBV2,CASRVYNEQFF,TGTGCCAGCAGAGTCTACAATGAGCAGTTCTTC
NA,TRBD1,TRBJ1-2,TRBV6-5,CASSYPGQGRHGYTF,TGTGCCAGCAGTTACCCGGGACAGGGAAGGCATGGCTACACCTTC
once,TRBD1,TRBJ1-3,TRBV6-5,CASSYSGTGYGTIYF,TGTGCCAGCAGTTACTCCGGGACAGGGTACGGCACCATATATTTT
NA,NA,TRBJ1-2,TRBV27,CASSLGGPFYGYTF,TGTGCCAGCAGTTTGGGGGGGCCCTTCTATGGCTACACCTTC
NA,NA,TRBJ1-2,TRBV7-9,CASSQAGSGYTF,TGTGCCAGCAGCCAAGCAGGGAGTGGCTACACCTTC
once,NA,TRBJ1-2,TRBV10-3,CAIGGSNYGYTF,TGTGCCATCGGGGGTTCTAACTATGGCTACACCTTC
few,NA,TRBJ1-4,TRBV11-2,CASSLRFANEKLFF,TGTGCCAGCAGCTTACGGTTCGCTAACGAAAAACTGTTTTTT
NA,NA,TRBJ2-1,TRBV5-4,CASSLSTIRNEQFF,TGTGCCAGCAGCCTCTCTACCATAAGGAATGAGCAGTTCTTC
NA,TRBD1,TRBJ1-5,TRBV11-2,CASTLRGDRAQPQHF,TGTGCCAGCACCCTTAGGGGGGACAGGGCCCAGCCCCAGCATTTT
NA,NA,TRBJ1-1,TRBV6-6,CASGRGQEAFF,TGTGCCAGCGGTAGAGGACAAGAAGCTTTCTTT
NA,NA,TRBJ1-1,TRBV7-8,CASSQNWGRGWVAFF,TGTGCCAGCAGCCAGAACTGGGGTAGAGGGTGGGTAGCTTTCTTT
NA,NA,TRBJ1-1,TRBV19,CASSIEEDTEAFF,TGTGCCAGTAGTATCGAGGAGGACACTGAAGCTTTCTTT